The rows below give T cell receptor beta chains drawn from one sample of a study of CD8 T cells in Susac syndrome. TCRdb passed the immunoSEQ multiplex PCR reads through MiXCR, listing each CDR3 protein once. This repertoire shows 300,000 to 350,000 distinct CDR3 sequences, 92% found once; its top ten account for over 0.065%. The sequencing input was CD4+ T cells from PBMCs. The receptor source for this set is a human donor with multiple sclerosis. Both conserved end residues are part of each CDR3. The order of the fields is J gene, D gene, V gene, clone size, CDR3 protein, CDR3 DNA. D genes are given only for firm matches. Only part of the rows carry a size: once, few, many, or a class if the clone is expanded.

j_call: TRBJ1-2
d_call: NA
v_call: TRBV7-9
clone_size: NA
cdr3_aa: CASSDLGIGYTF
cdr3_nt: TGTGCCAGCAGCGATCTTGGGATCGGCTACACCTTC

j_call: TRBJ1-1
d_call: NA
v_call: TRBV12-3/TRBV12-4
clone_size: NA
cdr3_aa: CASRIRGINTEAFF
cdr3_nt: TGTGCCAGCAGAATCAGGGGTATTAACACTGAAGCTTTCTTT

j_call: TRBJ1-1
d_call: NA
v_call: TRBV19
clone_size: NA
cdr3_aa: CASSITDRNTEAFF
cdr3_nt: TGTGCCAGTAGTATAACGGACAGGAACACTGAAGCTTTCTTT

j_call: TRBJ1-5
d_call: NA
v_call: TRBV6-2/TRBV6-3
clone_size: NA
cdr3_aa: CASSYSLGTGRNQPQHF
cdr3_nt: TGTGCCAGCAGTTACTCCCTAGGAACAGGCCGCAATCAGCCCCAGCATTTT

j_call: TRBJ2-1
d_call: TRBD2
v_call: TRBV2
clone_size: NA
cdr3_aa: CASSPTSTYNEQFF
cdr3_nt: TGTGCCAGCAGTCCGACTAGCACCTACAATGAGCAGTTCTTC

j_call: TRBJ1-1
d_call: NA
v_call: TRBV29-1
clone_size: NA
cdr3_aa: CSVEVLANTEAFF
cdr3_nt: TGCAGCGTTGAAGTGTTGGCGAACACTGAAGCTTTCTTT

j_call: TRBJ2-1
d_call: TRBD2
v_call: TRBV4-3
clone_size: NA
cdr3_aa: CASSQDRGEWNEQFF
cdr3_nt: TGCGCCAGCAGCCAAGATCGGGGGGAGTGGAATGAGCAGTTCTTC

j_call: TRBJ2-1
d_call: NA
v_call: TRBV19
clone_size: NA
cdr3_aa: CASKGGTYNEQFF
cdr3_nt: TGTGCCAGTAAAGGGGGGACCTACAATGAGCAGTTCTTC

j_call: TRBJ1-5
d_call: NA
v_call: TRBV12-3/TRBV12-4
clone_size: NA
cdr3_aa: CASSLAFQENQPQHF
cdr3_nt: TGTGCCAGCAGTTTAGCGTTCCAGGAAAATCAGCCCCAGCATTTT

j_call: TRBJ2-7
d_call: TRBD1
v_call: TRBV5-4
clone_size: NA
cdr3_aa: CASSLKDRGFEQYF
cdr3_nt: TGTGCCAGCAGCTTGAAAGACAGGGGTTTCGAGCAGTACTTC

j_call: TRBJ1-1
d_call: NA
v_call: TRBV7-3
clone_size: NA
cdr3_aa: CASSFGRETEAFF
cdr3_nt: TGTGCCAGCAGCTTCGGACGGGAGACTGAAGCTTTCTTT

j_call: TRBJ2-7
d_call: NA
v_call: TRBV30
clone_size: NA
cdr3_aa: CAWRGRRTTDYEQYF
cdr3_nt: TGTGCCTGGAGGGGGAGGAGGACTACGGACTACGAGCAGTACTTC

j_call: TRBJ1-2
d_call: NA
v_call: TRBV5-3
clone_size: NA
cdr3_aa: CARSLSVSGGYGYTF
cdr3_nt: TGTGCCAGAAGCTTGTCGGTGTCAGGAGGCTATGGCTACACCTTC

j_call: TRBJ2-5
d_call: NA
v_call: TRBV4-2
clone_size: NA
cdr3_aa: CASSQAAEIQETQYF
cdr3_nt: TGTGCCAGCAGCCAAGCGGCGGAGATCCAAGAGACCCAGTACTTC

j_call: TRBJ1-6
d_call: NA
v_call: TRBV6-5
clone_size: NA
cdr3_aa: CASSYSMAVGSSPLHF
cdr3_nt: TGTGCCAGCAGTTACTCGATGGCGGTGGGAAGTTCACCCCTCCACTTT

j_call: TRBJ2-5
d_call: NA
v_call: TRBV5-1
clone_size: NA
cdr3_aa: CASSSGRYQETQYF
cdr3_nt: TGCGCCAGCAGCTCCGGACGGTACCAAGAGACCCAGTACTTC

j_call: TRBJ1-1
d_call: NA
v_call: TRBV24-1
clone_size: NA
cdr3_aa: CATSDLDGGGNTEAFF
cdr3_nt: TGTGCCACCAGTGACCTTGATGGGGGGGGGAACACTGAAGCTTTCTTT

j_call: TRBJ2-1
d_call: NA
v_call: TRBV5-1
clone_size: NA
cdr3_aa: CASSWGAREQFF
cdr3_nt: TGCGCCAGCAGCTGGGGGGCGAGGGAGCAGTTCTTC

j_call: TRBJ1-1
d_call: TRBD1
v_call: TRBV3-1
clone_size: NA
cdr3_aa: CASSLYRGANTEAFF
cdr3_nt: TGTGCCAGCAGCCTGTACAGGGGGGCGAACACTGAAGCTTTCTTT

j_call: TRBJ2-1
d_call: TRBD2
v_call: TRBV11-2
clone_size: NA
cdr3_aa: CASSLGTRSVEQFF
cdr3_nt: TGTGCCAGCAGCTTAGGGACTAGATCTGTTGAGCAGTTCTTC

j_call: TRBJ2-1
d_call: NA
v_call: TRBV7-2
clone_size: NA
cdr3_aa: CASSLFVRYEQFF
cdr3_nt: TGTGCCAGCAGCTTATTCGTCCGGTACGAGCAGTTCTTC

j_call: TRBJ1-6
d_call: NA
v_call: TRBV18
clone_size: NA
cdr3_aa: CASSPARLGEASPLHF
cdr3_nt: TGTGCCAGCTCACCAGCACGGCTAGGGGAAGCATCACCCCTCCACTTT

j_call: TRBJ2-6
d_call: NA
v_call: TRBV29-1
clone_size: once
cdr3_aa: CSVEKDPGANVLTF
cdr3_nt: TGCAGCGTTGAGAAGGACCCTGGGGCCAACGTCCTGACTTTC

j_call: TRBJ2-5
d_call: NA
v_call: TRBV12-3/TRBV12-4
clone_size: NA
cdr3_aa: CASRGLQGPQETQYF
cdr3_nt: TGTGCCAGCAGAGGCCTACAGGGCCCCCAAGAGACCCAGTACTTC

j_call: TRBJ2-5
d_call: NA
v_call: TRBV19
clone_size: NA
cdr3_aa: CASTMAPGSTKDF
cdr3_nt: TGTGCCAGTACCATGGCCCCAGGATCAACCAAAGACTTC

j_call: TRBJ1-1
d_call: NA
v_call: TRBV13
clone_size: NA
cdr3_aa: CASSLEGWRSEAFF
cdr3_nt: TGTGCCAGCAGCTTAGAGGGGTGGAGATCTGAAGCTTTCTTT

j_call: TRBJ2-1
d_call: NA
v_call: TRBV12-3/TRBV12-4
clone_size: few
cdr3_aa: CASSLLGNEQFF
cdr3_nt: TGTGCCAGCAGTTTGCTGGGTAATGAGCAGTTCTTC

j_call: TRBJ2-7
d_call: NA
v_call: TRBV5-6
clone_size: NA
cdr3_aa: CASSFRGLGHEQYF
cdr3_nt: TGTGCCAGCAGCTTTCGGGGTTTAGGGCACGAGCAGTACTTC

j_call: TRBJ2-1
d_call: TRBD2
v_call: TRBV24-1
clone_size: NA
cdr3_aa: CATVKGGGNNEQFF
cdr3_nt: TGTGCCACCGTCAAGGGCGGGGGGAACAATGAGCAGTTCTTC

j_call: TRBJ1-4
d_call: TRBD1
v_call: TRBV5-1
clone_size: NA
cdr3_aa: CASSGQGAWNEKLFF
cdr3_nt: TGCGCCAGCAGCGGACAGGGGGCTTGGAATGAAAAACTGTTTTTT

j_call: TRBJ1-2
d_call: TRBD1
v_call: TRBV5-1
clone_size: NA
cdr3_aa: CASSLETGQGAVGYTF
cdr3_nt: TGCGCCAGCAGCTTGGAGACAGGACAGGGGGCGGTCGGCTACACCTTC

j_call: TRBJ1-1
d_call: NA
v_call: TRBV18
clone_size: NA
cdr3_aa: CASSPPISANTEAFF
cdr3_nt: TGTGCCAGCTCACCACCGATCAGCGCCAACACTGAAGCTTTCTTT

j_call: TRBJ2-3
d_call: TRBD2
v_call: TRBV5-1
clone_size: NA
cdr3_aa: CASSLYGAGGSTDTQYF
cdr3_nt: TGCGCCAGCAGCTTGTACGGAGCGGGAGGGAGCACAGATACGCAGTATTTT

j_call: TRBJ2-3
d_call: NA
v_call: TRBV15
clone_size: NA
cdr3_aa: CATSNGRDTDTQYF
cdr3_nt: TGTGCCACCAGCAACGGGCGGGACACAGATACGCAGTATTTT

j_call: TRBJ1-2
d_call: TRBD1
v_call: TRBV2
clone_size: NA
cdr3_aa: CASSVERPTGYDTF
cdr3_nt: TGTGCCAGCAGTGTAGAACGACCGACAGGGTATGACACCTTC

j_call: TRBJ1-1
d_call: TRBD1
v_call: TRBV11-2
clone_size: once
cdr3_aa: CASSTPGTGNTEAFF
cdr3_nt: TGTGCCAGCAGCACCCCCGGGACAGGGAACACTGAAGCTTTCTTT

j_call: TRBJ1-2
d_call: NA
v_call: TRBV5-4
clone_size: NA
cdr3_aa: CASSWGTGANYGYTF
cdr3_nt: TGTGCCAGCAGCTGGGGGACTGGAGCTAACTATGGCTACACCTTC

j_call: TRBJ2-3
d_call: NA
v_call: TRBV18
clone_size: NA
cdr3_aa: CASSPERVGDTQYF
cdr3_nt: TGTGCCAGCTCACCAGAGCGGGTTGGAGATACGCAGTATTTT

j_call: TRBJ2-5
d_call: TRBD1
v_call: TRBV3-1
clone_size: NA
cdr3_aa: CASSQRTGRETQYF
cdr3_nt: TGTGCCAGCAGCCAAAGGACAGGTCGAGAGACCCAGTACTTC

j_call: TRBJ2-5
d_call: NA
v_call: TRBV6-5
clone_size: NA
cdr3_aa: CASSYSYPGTSLSGETQYF
cdr3_nt: TGTGCCAGCAGTTACTCGTACCCCGGGACAAGCCTTAGCGGGGAGACCCAGTACTTC

j_call: TRBJ2-2
d_call: NA
v_call: TRBV7-2
clone_size: NA
cdr3_aa: CASSPERPVRELFF
cdr3_nt: TGTGCCAGCAGCCCGGAAAGACCTGTACGGGAGCTGTTTTTT

j_call: TRBJ2-1
d_call: TRBD2
v_call: TRBV5-4
clone_size: NA
cdr3_aa: CASSFGGNIGLEQFF
cdr3_nt: TGTGCCAGCAGCTTCGGGGGGAATATTGGACTTGAGCAGTTCTTC